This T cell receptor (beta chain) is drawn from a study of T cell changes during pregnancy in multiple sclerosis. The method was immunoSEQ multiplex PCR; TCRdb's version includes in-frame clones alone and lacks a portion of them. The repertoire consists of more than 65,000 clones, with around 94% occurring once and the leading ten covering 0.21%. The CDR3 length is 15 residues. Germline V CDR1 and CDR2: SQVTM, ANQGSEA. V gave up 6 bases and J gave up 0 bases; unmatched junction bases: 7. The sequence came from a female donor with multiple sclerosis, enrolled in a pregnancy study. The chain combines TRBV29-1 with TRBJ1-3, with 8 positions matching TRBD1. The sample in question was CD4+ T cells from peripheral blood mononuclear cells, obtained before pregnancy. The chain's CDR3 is CSVTTGAVSGNTIYF. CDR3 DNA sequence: TGCAGCGTGACGACAGGGGCCGTCTCTGGAAACACCATATATTTT.